This TCR beta chain originates from a study of regulatory T cells in long-lasting Graves disease. Study findings and constraints: Those with persistent Graves' had less TCR diversity than newly diagnosed patients.

This clonotype was observed many times. Its antigen remains unidentified. For TCR beta, libraries came from iRepertoire HTBI primers and Arm-PCR of CDR3 regions. Using its own MiXCR run on the multiplex PCR reads, TCRdb lists one record per CDR3 protein. The data show more than 450,000 distinct CDR3 sequences, more than 10% seen once. The time point is: newly diagnosed GD, antithyroid drugs for less than 3 months. After RNA was extracted from PBMCs, the TCR library was made from it. The CDR3 totals 17 residues. Trimming shortened V by 5 bases and J by 0 bases, and 17 bases separated the two germline ends. The V gene's germline CDR1 is MNHEY and CDR2 SMNVEV (reference sequence). The same data also went into a second study, on T cells in Graves' hyperthyroidism and ophthalmopathy. That paper adds: In patients aged 18 to 65, hyperthyroidism was newly diagnosed, with duration under 2 months. Blood also showed most of the thyroid clonotypes that were expanded above 0.001.

The clonotype originates from a young woman with Graves disease. The gene calls are TRBV27 and TRBJ2-4; D remains ambiguous. The sample was peripheral blood mononuclear cells (PBMCs), taken at new diagnosis, from a patient treated with antithyroid drugs. CDR3 region: CASSPGAFPLAKNIQYF. The DNA for the CDR3 is TGTGCCAGCAGTCCCGGAGCTTTCCCTTTAGCCAAAAACATTCAGTACTTC.